The 11 T cell receptor beta chains below all came from one sample that was sequenced in a study of T-cell reconstitution after alpha-beta-depleted transplantation in children. During its preparation, the TCRbeta library received unique molecular identifiers. MiXCR was run by TCRdb on the PCR reads, yielding one entry per CDR3 protein. The table shows a few hundred thousand distinct CDR3 sequences, with about a tenth occurring only once. Sample: PBMCs, taken before TCRalphabeta/CD19-depleted stem cell transplant. The receptors stem from a child under three years old with acute myeloid leukemia, due to receive a stem cell transplant.

This clonotype was counted ten times or more. This chain uses TRBV5-6 with TRBJ1-5; D not certain. Germline V gene data show CDR1 as SGHDT and CDR2 as YYEEEE. The CDR3 contains 15 residues. V was cut by 0 bases and J by 3 bases, with 10 bases left in between. CDR3 coding DNA: TGTGCCAGCAGCTTGGGCGGCGGCTTCAATCAGCCCCAGCATTTT. It encodes CASSLGGGFNQPQHF.

At least ten counts were recorded for this clonotype. The chain uses TRBV10-3 and TRBJ2-5; maybe TRBD1 (6 bases). Germline assignment: CDR1 ENHRY and CDR2 SYGVKD. V lost 2 bases and J 0 bases, leaving 10 bases between the germline ends. There are 15 residues in the CDR3. The CDR3 sequence is CAISEPDRNQETQYF. In DNA form, the CDR3 reads TGTGCCATCAGTGAGCCGGACAGAAACCAAGAGACCCAGTACTTC.

The V call is TRBV30, the J call TRBJ2-5; D may be TRBD1 or TRBD2 (5 bases each). The CDR3 loop spans 12 amino acids. The germline V gene has CDR1 GTSNPN and CDR2 SVGIG (reference sequence). The V end lost 2 bases, the J end lost 5 bases, and 9 bases lay between the germline ends. In DNA form, the CDR3 reads TGTGCCTGGAGTAGGGACGCGGAGACCCAGTACTTC. Translation gives CAWSRDAETQYF.

This clonotype was counted only a few times. The CDR3 sequence: CASSWTGTGTGANVLTF. The CDR3 DNA follows: TGCGCCAGCAGCTGGACCGGGACAGGGACTGGGGCCAACGTCCTGACTTTC. This sequence joins TRBV5-1 and TRBJ2-6; TRBD1 aligns across 9 bases. Germline loops: CDR1 SGHRS, CDR2 YFSETQ. V lost 3 bases, J lost 2 bases, and 6 bases stayed unmatched. CDR3 length: 17 amino acids.

With respect to this clonotype: An end of the junction differs from the germline gene, which may be a read error. The rearrangement uses TRBV28 and TRBJ2-6; D may be TRBD2 (6 bases). Germline V CDR1 and CDR2: MDHEN, SYDVKM. CDR3 length equals 15 residues. CDR3 protein: CASTRGSAGANVPTF. The CDR3 nucleotides read TGTGCCAGCACACGGGGGTCTGCTGGGGCCAACGTCCCGACTTTC.

This clonotype was recorded at least ten times. The gene calls are TRBV3-1 and TRBJ2-3, with 10 bases lining up with TRBD2. Looked up from germline, CDR1 is LGHDT and CDR2 is YNNKEL (reference sequence). This CDR3 comprises 16 residues. J was trimmed by 1 base and V by 4 bases; bases with no gene match: 5. CDR3 bases: TGTGCCAGCAGCCTATACCTAGCGGGGGGCACAGATACGCAGTATTTT. As protein: CASSLYLAGGTDTQYF.

Many counts were recorded for this clonotype. V is TRBV12-3 or TRBV12-4 and J is TRBJ2-5; D ambiguous. The CDR3 is 15 residues long. Trimming took off 3 bases at V and 1 base at J, with 12 bases between the two ends. In DNA, the CDR3 is TGTGCCAGCAGTTTCCGCTACGCGCCCCAAGAGACCCAGTACTTC. Its translation is CASSFRYAPQETQYF.

Remarks on this clonotype: Since a much larger clone is just one base distant, this may be a read error. The chain combines TRBV7-2 with TRBJ2-3; D not resolved. The CDR3 extends over 12 amino acids. Deletions cut 5 bases from V and 8 bases from J, with 11 bases between. CDR1 SGHTA and CDR2 FQGNSA come from the germline V gene. The CDR3 here is CASSRIDGTQYF. In nucleotides, the CDR3 is TGTGCCAGCAGCAGAATAGATGGTACGCAGTATTTT. Full variable domain (rest looked up from reference TRBV7-2 and TRBJ2-3): GAGVSQSPSNKVTEKGKDVELRCDPISGHTALYWYRQSLGQGLEFLIYFQGNSAPDKSGLPSDRFSAERTGGSVSTLTIQRTQQEDSAVYLCASSRIDGTQYFGPGTRLTVL.

The sample holds a few counts of this clonotype. The chain combines TRBV30 with TRBJ1-5, with a tentative D call TRBD1 (5 bases). The length of the CDR3 is 17 residues. Germline CDR1 and CDR2: GTSNPN and SVGIG (reference sequence). Trimming shortened V by 3 bases and J by 2 bases, and 20 bases separated the two germline ends. CDR3 sequence reads: CAWRARQSPLGNQPQHF. CDR3 DNA sequence: TGTGCCTGGAGAGCCCGACAGTCCCCTTTGGGCAATCAGCCCCAGCATTTT.

This clonotype appeared many times. The chain couples TRBV20-1 to TRBJ1-4, with D unclear. V lost 2 bases to trimming and J lost 5 bases, with 18 bases between them. Germline V gene data show CDR1 as DFQATT and CDR2 as SNEGSKA (reference sequence). The CDR3 extends over 16 amino acids. The CDR3 region has the DNA TGCAGTGCTAGAATTCCCGGTTTCCTCGTGAATGAAAAACTGTTTTTT. This gives the protein CSARIPGFLVNEKLFF.

This clonotype has ten or more counts. This chain uses TRBV12-3 or TRBV12-4 with TRBJ2-2; TRBD2 matches 8 bases. V gave up 0 bases and J gave up 7 bases; unmatched junction bases: 22. This CDR3 region has 21 residues. CDR3 sequence: CASSLARAGALLLQTSGELFF. Here the CDR3 DNA reads TGTGCCAGCAGTTTAGCCAGAGCGGGGGCCCTCCTCCTACAAACTAGCGGGGAGCTGTTTTTT.